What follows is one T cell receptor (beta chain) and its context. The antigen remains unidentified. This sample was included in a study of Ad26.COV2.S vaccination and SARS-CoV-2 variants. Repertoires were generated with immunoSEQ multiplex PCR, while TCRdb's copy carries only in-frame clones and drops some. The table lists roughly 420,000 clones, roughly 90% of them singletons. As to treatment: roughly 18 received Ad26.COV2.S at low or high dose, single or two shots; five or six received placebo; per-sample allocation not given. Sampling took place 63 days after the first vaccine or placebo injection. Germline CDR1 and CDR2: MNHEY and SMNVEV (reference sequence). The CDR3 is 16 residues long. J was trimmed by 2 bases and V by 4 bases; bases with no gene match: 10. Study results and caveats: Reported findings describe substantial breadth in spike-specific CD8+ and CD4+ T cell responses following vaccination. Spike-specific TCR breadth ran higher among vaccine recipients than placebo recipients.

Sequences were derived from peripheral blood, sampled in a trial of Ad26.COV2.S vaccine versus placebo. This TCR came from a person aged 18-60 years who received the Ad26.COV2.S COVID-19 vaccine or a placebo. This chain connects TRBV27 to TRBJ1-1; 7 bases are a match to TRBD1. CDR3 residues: CASSSYRQGKNTEAFF. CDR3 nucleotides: TGTGCCAGCAGTTCCTATCGACAGGGTAAAAACACTGAAGCTTTCTTT.